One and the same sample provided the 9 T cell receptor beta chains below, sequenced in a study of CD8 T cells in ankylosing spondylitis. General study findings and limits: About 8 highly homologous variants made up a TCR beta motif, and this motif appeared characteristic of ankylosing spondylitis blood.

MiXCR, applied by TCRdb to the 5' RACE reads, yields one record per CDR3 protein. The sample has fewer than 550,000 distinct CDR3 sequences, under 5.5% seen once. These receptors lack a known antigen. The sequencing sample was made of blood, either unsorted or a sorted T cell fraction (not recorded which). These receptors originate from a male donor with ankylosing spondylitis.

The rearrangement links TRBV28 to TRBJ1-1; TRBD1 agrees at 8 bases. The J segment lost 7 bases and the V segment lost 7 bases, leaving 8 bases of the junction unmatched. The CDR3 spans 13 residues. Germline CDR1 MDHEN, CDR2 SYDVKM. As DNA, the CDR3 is TGTGCCAGCATCCCGGGACAGGATTTTGAAGCTTTCTTT. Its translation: CASIPGQDFEAFF.

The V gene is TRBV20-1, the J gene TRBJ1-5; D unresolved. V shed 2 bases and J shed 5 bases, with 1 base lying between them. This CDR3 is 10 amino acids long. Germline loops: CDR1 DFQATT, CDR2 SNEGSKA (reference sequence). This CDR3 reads CSARYQPQHF. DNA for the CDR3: TGCAGTGCTAGATATCAGCCCCAGCATTTT.

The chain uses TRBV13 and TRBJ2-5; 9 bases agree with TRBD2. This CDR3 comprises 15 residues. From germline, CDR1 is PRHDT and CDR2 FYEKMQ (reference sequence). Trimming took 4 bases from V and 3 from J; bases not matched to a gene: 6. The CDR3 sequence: CASSSRGGAEETQYF. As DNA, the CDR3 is TGTGCCAGCAGCTCCCGCGGGGGGGCCGAAGAGACCCAGTACTTC.

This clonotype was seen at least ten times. In DNA form, the CDR3 reads TGTGCCAGCAGTGAAGGGACAGTTTATGGCTACACCTTC. Protein product: CASSEGTVYGYTF. The chain couples TRBV25-1 to TRBJ1-2; 7 bases line up with TRBD1. The CDR3 loop spans 13 amino acids. From germline, CDR1 is MGHDK and CDR2 SYGVNS. After removal of 2 bases from V and 5 bases from J, the junction contained 2 bases not matched to a gene.

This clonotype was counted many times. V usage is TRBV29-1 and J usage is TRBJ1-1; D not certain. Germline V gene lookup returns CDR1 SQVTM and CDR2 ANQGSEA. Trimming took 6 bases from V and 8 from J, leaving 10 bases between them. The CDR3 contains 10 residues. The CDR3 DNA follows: TGCAGCGTGGAGGCAGTGGAAGCTTTCTTT. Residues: CSVEAVEAFF.

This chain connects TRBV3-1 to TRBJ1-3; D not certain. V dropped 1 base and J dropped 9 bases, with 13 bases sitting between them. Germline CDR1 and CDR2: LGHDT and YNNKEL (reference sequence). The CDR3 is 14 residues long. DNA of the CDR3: TGTGCCAGCAGCCAAGGCTGGTTAAGCAGCACCATATATTTT. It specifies CASSQGWLSSTIYF.

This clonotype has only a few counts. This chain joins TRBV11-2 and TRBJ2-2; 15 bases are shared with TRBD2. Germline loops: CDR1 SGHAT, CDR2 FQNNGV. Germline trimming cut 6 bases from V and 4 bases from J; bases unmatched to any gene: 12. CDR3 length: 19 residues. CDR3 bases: TGTGCCAGCAGTCGTAGGACTAGCGGGAGGGCAACGGGCACCGGGGAGCTGTTTTTT. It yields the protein CASSRRTSGRATGTGELFF. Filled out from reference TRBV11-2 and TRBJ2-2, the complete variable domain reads EAGVAQSPRYKIIEKRQSVAFWCNPISGHATLYWYQQILGQGPKLLIQFQNNGVVDDSQLPKDRFSAERLKGVDSTLKIQPAKLEDSAVYLCASSRRTSGRATGTGELFFGEGSRLTVL.

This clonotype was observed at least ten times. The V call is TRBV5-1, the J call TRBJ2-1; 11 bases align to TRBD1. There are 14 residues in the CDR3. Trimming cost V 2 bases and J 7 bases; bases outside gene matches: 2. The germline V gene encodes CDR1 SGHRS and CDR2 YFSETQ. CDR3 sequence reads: CASSLGQGANEQFF. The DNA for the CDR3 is TGCGCCAGCAGCTTAGGACAGGGGGCGAATGAGCAGTTCTTC.

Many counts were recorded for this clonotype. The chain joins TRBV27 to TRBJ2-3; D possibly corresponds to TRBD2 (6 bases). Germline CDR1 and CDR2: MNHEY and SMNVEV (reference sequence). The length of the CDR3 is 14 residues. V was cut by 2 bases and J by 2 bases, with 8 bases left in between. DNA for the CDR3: TGTGCCAGCAGTTTACCGGACTACACAGATACGCAGTATTTT. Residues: CASSLPDYTDTQYF.